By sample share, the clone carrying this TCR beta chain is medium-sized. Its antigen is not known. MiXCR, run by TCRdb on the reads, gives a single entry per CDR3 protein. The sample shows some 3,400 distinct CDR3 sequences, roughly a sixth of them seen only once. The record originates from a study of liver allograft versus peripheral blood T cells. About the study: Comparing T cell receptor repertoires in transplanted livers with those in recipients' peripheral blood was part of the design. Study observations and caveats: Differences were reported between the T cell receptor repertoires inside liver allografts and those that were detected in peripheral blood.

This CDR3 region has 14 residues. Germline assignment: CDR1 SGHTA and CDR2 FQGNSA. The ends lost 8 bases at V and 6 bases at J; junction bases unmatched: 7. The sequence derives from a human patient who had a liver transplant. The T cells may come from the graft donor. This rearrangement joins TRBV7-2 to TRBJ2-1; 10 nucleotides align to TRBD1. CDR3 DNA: TGTGCCAGCTTGCGGGACAGGGGAACCAATGAGCAGTTCTTC. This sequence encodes CASLRDRGTNEQFF.